The T cell receptor (beta chain) under discussion was sequenced for a study of kidney transplant recipient with SARS-CoV-2 infection. V lost 5 bases and J lost 0, with 13 bases in between. The CDR3 consists of 15 residues. Germline CDR1 is ENHRY and CDR2 is SYGVKD. TCRdb independently ran MiXCR on the reads; one entry per CDR3 protein. This sample has about 250,000 distinct CDR3 sequences; 29% occur once, and the top ten carry almost 7.5%. The chain recombines TRBV10-3 with TRBJ2-5, with unresolved D. This receptor was obtained from a male patient aged 30 to 40 who had COVID-19 and was a kidney transplant recipient. The graft donor may have contributed some T cells. Source: a blood sample, taken at baseline and on day 111 from a kidney transplant recipient. In DNA, the CDR3 is TGTGCCATCAGTCCGCATTCTGGGTACCAAGAGACCCAGTACTTC. It yields the protein CAISPHSGYQETQYF.